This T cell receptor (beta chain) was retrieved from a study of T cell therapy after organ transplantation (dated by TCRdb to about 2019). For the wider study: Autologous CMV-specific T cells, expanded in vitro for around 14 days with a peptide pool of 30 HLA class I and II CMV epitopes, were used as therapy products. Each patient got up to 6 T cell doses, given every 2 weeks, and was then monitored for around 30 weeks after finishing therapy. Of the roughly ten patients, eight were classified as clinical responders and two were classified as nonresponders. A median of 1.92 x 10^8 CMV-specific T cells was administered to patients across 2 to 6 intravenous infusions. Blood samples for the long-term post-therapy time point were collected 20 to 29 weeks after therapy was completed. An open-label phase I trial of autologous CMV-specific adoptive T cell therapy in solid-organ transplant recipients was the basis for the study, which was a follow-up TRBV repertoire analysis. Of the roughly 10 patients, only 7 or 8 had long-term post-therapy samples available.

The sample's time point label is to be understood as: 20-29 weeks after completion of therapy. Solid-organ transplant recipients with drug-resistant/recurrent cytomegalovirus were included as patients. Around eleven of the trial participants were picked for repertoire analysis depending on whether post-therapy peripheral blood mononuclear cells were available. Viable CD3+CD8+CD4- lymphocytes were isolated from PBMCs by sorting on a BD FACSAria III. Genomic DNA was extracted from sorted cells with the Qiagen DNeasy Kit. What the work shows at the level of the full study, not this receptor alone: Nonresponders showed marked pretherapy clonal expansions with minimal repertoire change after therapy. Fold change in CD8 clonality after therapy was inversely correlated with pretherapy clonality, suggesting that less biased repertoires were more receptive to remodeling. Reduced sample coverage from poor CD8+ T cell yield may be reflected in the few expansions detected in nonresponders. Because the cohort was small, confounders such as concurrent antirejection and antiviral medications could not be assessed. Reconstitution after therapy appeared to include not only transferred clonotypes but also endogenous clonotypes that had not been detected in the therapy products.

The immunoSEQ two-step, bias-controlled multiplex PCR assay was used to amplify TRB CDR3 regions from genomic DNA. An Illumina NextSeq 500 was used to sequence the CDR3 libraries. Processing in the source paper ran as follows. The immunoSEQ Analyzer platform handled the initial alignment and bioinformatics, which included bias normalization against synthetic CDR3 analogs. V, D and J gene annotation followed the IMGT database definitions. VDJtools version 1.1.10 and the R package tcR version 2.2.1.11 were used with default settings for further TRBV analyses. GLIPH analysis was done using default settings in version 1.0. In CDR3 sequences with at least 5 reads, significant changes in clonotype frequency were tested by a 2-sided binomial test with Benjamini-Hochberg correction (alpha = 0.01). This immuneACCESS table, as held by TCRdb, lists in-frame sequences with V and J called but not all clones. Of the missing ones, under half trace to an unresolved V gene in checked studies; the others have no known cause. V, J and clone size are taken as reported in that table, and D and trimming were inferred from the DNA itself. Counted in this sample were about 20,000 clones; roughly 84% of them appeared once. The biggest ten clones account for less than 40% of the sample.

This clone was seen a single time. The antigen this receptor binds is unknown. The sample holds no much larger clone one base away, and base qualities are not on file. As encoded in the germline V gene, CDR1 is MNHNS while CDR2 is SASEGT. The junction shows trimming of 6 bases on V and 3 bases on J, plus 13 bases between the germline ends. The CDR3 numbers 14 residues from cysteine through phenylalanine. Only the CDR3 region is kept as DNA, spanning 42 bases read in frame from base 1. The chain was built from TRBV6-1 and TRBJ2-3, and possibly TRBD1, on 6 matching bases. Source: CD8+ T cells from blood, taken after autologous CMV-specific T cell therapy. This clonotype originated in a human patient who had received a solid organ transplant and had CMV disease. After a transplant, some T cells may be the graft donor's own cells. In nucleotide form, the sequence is TGTGCCAGCAGGGGACATCGCCCTACAGATACGCAGTATTTT. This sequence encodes CASRGHRPTDTQYF.